One and the same sample provided the 17 T cell receptor beta chains below, sequenced in a study of shared clonotypes between healthy human individuals. CD45RO-negative CD8 cells positively selected for CCR7 made up the naive population, which excluded terminally differentiated effector memory CD45RA+ cells. The data were produced by immunoSEQ multiplex PCR, yet TCRdb's version contains in-frame clones alone and is incomplete. This table has about 2,200,000 clones, approximately 94% appearing once. The sequenced sample consisted of naive CD8+ T cells from PBMCs. These receptors all come from a man aged 18 to 29 in good health. Some clones in this sample may be carry-over from other donors' samples.

This clone appeared once. The genes are TRBV10-3 and TRBJ2-1; weak D call: TRBD1 (5 bases). Trimming left V 2 bases short and J 0 bases short, with 11 bases between. CDR1 is ENHRY, CDR2 SYGVKD, per germline. The CDR3 consists of 16 residues. CDR3 nucleotide sequence: TGTGCCATCAGTGAGCCCCGGACACGCTCCTACAATGAGCAGTTCTTC. Residues: CAISEPRTRSYNEQFF.

This chain uses TRBV27 with TRBJ1-1, with 9 bases identical to TRBD1. The CDR3 runs to 14 residues. V was pared by 7 bases and J by 1 base, with 4 bases of the junction left unmatched. Germline lookup yields CDR1 MNHEY and CDR2 SMNVEV (reference sequence). CDR3 in DNA: TGTGCCAGCATCCCGGGACAGGGGAACACTGAAGCTTTCTTT. It encodes CASIPGQGNTEAFF.

The rearrangement links TRBV19 to TRBJ1-1; 9 bases match TRBD1. The germline CDR1 and CDR2 sequences are LNHDA and SQIVND (reference sequence). This CDR3 has 19 residues. With 6 bases clipped from V and 6 bases from J, the junction kept 23 bases outside the gene matches. The chain's CDR3 is CASSPGTGSFVPMDAEAFF. The DNA for the CDR3 is TGTGCCAGTAGCCCCGGGACAGGGAGTTTCGTACCGATGGACGCTGAAGCTTTCTTT.

In this sample, this clone turned up a few times. The chain couples TRBV2 to TRBJ2-7, with D perhaps TRBD1 or TRBD2 (5 bases each). The germline V and J ends were trimmed by 3 bases and 6 bases, with 12 bases remaining between them. CDR1 SNHLY and CDR2 FYNNEI come from the germline V gene. This CDR3 region has 13 residues. The CDR3 nucleotides read TGTGCCAGCAGTGAGGGGGACCCGCTCGAGCAGTACTTC. It translates to CASSEGDPLEQYF.

The chain couples TRBV4-1 to TRBJ2-7; D ambiguous. CDR1 and CDR2 from the germline V gene are MGHRA and YSYEKL. Trimming left V 0 bases short and J 7 bases short, with 16 bases between. The CDR3 covers 15 residues. In DNA, the CDR3 is TGCGCCAGCAGCCAAGATAGAGGATCAGCCTGGGAGCAGTACTTC. Translated: CASSQDRGSAWEQYF.

V and J are TRBV5-1 and TRBJ2-1, with TRBD1 matching 7 bases. V was pared by 4 bases and J by 6 bases, with 13 bases of the junction left unmatched. The germline V gene has CDR1 SGHRS and CDR2 YFSETQ. The CDR3 is 16 residues long. Written as DNA, the CDR3 is TGCGCCAGCAGCCCCCAAGGGACAGAGGAAAGCAATGAGCAGTTCTTC. It codes for CASSPQGTEESNEQFF.

This chain links TRBV27 with TRBJ2-1; D is perhaps TRBD2 (6 bases). V was pared by 5 bases and J by 8 bases, with 16 bases between. Per germline, CDR1 MNHEY and CDR2 SMNVEV (reference sequence). The CDR3 totals 14 residues. CDR3 region: CASSGREFRDEQFF. CDR3 coding DNA: TGTGCCAGCAGTGGACGGGAGTTCCGGGATGAGCAGTTCTTC.

The rearrangement uses TRBV4-3 and TRBJ2-7; 12 nucleotides line up with TRBD2. Germline CDR1 LGHNA, CDR2 YSLEER. This CDR3 contains 17 residues. V trimming: 4 bases; J trimming: 0 bases; junction bases outside the gene matches: 7. This CDR3 reads CASSPGWTSGNSYEQYF. CDR3 coding DNA: TGCGCCAGCAGCCCCGGTTGGACTAGCGGGAACTCCTACGAGCAGTACTTC.

Comment on this clone: An end of the junction does not agree with germline; a read error may underlie this. The rearrangement links TRBV5-4 to TRBJ2-5; a weak D match, TRBD2 (6 bases). Germline CDR1 and CDR2: SGHNT and YYREEE (reference sequence). The CDR3 extends over 14 amino acids. The DNA for the CDR3 is TGTGCCAGCAGATTGGTCGGGAGTCCTGAGACCCAGTACTTC. Protein sequence: CASRLVGSPETQYF. The full variable domain, completed using reference TRBV5-4 and TRBJ2-5, is ETGVTQSPTHLIKTRGQQVTLRCSSQSGHNTVSWYQQALGQGPQFIFQYYREEENGRGNFPPRFSGLQFPNYSSELNVNALELDDSALYLCASRLVGSPETQYFGPGTRLLVL.

The CDR3 DNA follows: TGCGCCAGCAGCCAAGCCCCCACAGCTAATGAAAAACTGTTTTTT. Translating it yields CASSQAPTANEKLFF. The chain has TRBV4-1 and TRBJ1-4, with no clear D. Germline loops: CDR1 MGHRA, CDR2 YSYEKL. The V gene lost 1 base and the J gene lost 3 bases, with 9 bases spanning the gap. This CDR3 comprises 15 residues.

Details on this clone: The sample has other DNA sequences that encode this CDR3 too. The chain recombines TRBV29-1 with TRBJ2-7; TRBD2 matches at 7 bases. Germline CDR1 and CDR2: SQVTM and ANQGSEA. The CDR3 runs to 11 residues. V was clipped by 6 bases and J by 1 base; unmatched bases: 0. CDR3 in DNA: TGCAGCGTGGGAGGGTCCTACGAGCAGTACTTC. It encodes CSVGGSYEQYF.

The V and J genes are TRBV7-6 and TRBJ2-7, with TRBD2 matching 11 bases. Germline V gives CDR1 SGHVS, CDR2 FNYEAQ. With 5 bases clipped from V and 4 bases from J, the junction kept 7 bases outside the gene matches. The CDR3 sequence is 15 residues long. DNA for the CDR3: TGTGCCAGCAGCGATACTAGCGGGGGCCTTTACGAGCAGTACTTC. Translated, it gives CASSDTSGGLYEQYF.

The rearrangement uses TRBV18 and TRBJ2-7; 10 positions match TRBD2. The CDR3 loop spans 15 amino acids. V was clipped by 3 bases and J by 1 base; unmatched bases: 3. Germline V CDR1 and CDR2: KGHSH, LQKENI. Written as DNA, the CDR3 is TGTGCCAGCTCACCCCTAGCGGGGGATTCCTACGAGCAGTACTTC. The encoded protein is CASSPLAGDSYEQYF.

This chain connects TRBV15 to TRBJ2-7; 7 bases map to TRBD2. The CDR3 has 15 residues. Trimming cost V 1 base and J 2 bases; bases outside gene matches: 5. Germline CDR1 and CDR2: LNHNV and YYDKDF (reference sequence). CDR3 in DNA: TGTGCCACCAGCAGAGTTTCGGCGGGAGCCTACGAGCAGTACTTC. This gives the protein CATSRVSAGAYEQYF.

This chain links TRBV9 with TRBJ2-7; D gene unclear. Trimming removed 0 bases from V and 2 bases from J, with 12 bases in between. The CDR3 totals 15 residues. Germline CDR1 is SGDLS and CDR2 is YYNGEE. The CDR3 DNA reads as TGTGCCAGCAGCGTAGGGCAAGCGCTTGCCTACGAGCAGTACTTC. Translated: CASSVGQALAYEQYF.

The chain combines TRBV7-9 with TRBJ2-3, with 8 bases that match TRBD2. After removal of 5 bases from V and 6 bases from J, the junction contained 13 bases not matched to a gene. The CDR3 is made up of 16 amino acids. Germline CDR1 and CDR2: SEHNR and FQNEAQ (reference sequence). The CDR3 is CASSGLREGAVDTQYF. Here the CDR3 DNA reads TGTGCCAGCAGCGGACTCCGGGAGGGAGCGGTGGATACGCAGTATTTT.

The rearrangement joins TRBV7-2 to TRBJ2-1, with 8 bases fitting TRBD2. The CDR3 has 15 residues. The germline CDR1 and CDR2 sequences are SGHTA and FQGNSA. The trim removed 3 bases at V and 8 bases at J, leaving 9 bases unmatched. Written as DNA, the CDR3 is TGTGCCAGCAGCTTTAAGCGGGAGAATAAGTATGAGCAGTTCTTC. Translating it yields CASSFKRENKYEQFF.